These 19 T cell receptor beta chains were sequenced from one sample in a study of shared clonotypes between healthy human individuals. The data were produced by immunoSEQ multiplex PCR, yet TCRdb's version contains in-frame clones alone and is incomplete. The sample contains over 850,000 clones, 75% to 80% of which appear only once. The source material was memory CD4+ T cells from PBMCs. Subset of the sample: CD45RA-negative fraction. All receptors come from a man between 18 and 35 years old in good health. Some clones in this sample may be carry-over from other donors' samples.

This clone has at least ten counts. The chain combines TRBV11-2 with TRBJ2-1, with 9 bases matching TRBD2. CDR1 SGHAT and CDR2 FQNNGV come from the germline V gene. Trimming at V came to 5 bases and at J to 9 bases, leaving 5 bases not matched to a gene. The CDR3 contains 13 residues. The CDR3 is CASSRIAGAEQFF. The CDR3, as DNA: TGTGCCAGCAGCCGGATAGCGGGAGCTGAGCAGTTCTTC. Complete variable domain (other parts from reference TRBV11-2 and TRBJ2-1): EAGVAQSPRYKIIEKRQSVAFWCNPISGHATLYWYQQILGQGPKLLIQFQNNGVVDDSQLPKDRFSAERLKGVDSTLKIQPAKLEDSAVYLCASSRIAGAEQFFGPGTRLTVL.

The J gene is TRBJ1-2, the V gene TRBV5-1; no reliable D call. This CDR3 contains 14 residues. V was cut by 2 bases and J by 8 bases, with 16 bases left in between. Germline CDR1 is SGHRS and CDR2 is YFSETQ. CDR3 nucleotides: TGCGCCAGCAGCTTCTCTGACGGGGTTGGCGGCTACACCTTC. Protein product: CASSFSDGVGGYTF.

The chain employs TRBV5-4 and TRBJ1-1, with D tentatively TRBD1 (6 bases). CDR1 is SGHNT, CDR2 YYREEE, per germline (reference sequence). This CDR3 contains 14 residues. The V and J ends lost 0 bases and 7 bases respectively, with 13 bases between them. CDR3 DNA sequence: TGTGCCAGCAGCTTGGGTGGGACATCAGGTGAAGCTTTCTTT. Translating it yields CASSLGGTSGEAFF.

The genes are TRBV14 and TRBJ2-1; D unresolved. V was shortened by 0 bases and J by 10 bases, with 7 bases between the two germline ends. Germline V gene lookup returns CDR1 SGHDN and CDR2 FVKESK. The CDR3 runs 12 residues. This CDR3 reads CASSQDRREQFF. The CDR3 coding sequence is TGTGCCAGCAGCCAAGATAGAAGGGAGCAGTTCTTC.

The chain employs TRBV30 and TRBJ2-7; D unresolved. V lost 3 bases to trimming and J lost 2 bases, with 14 bases between them. Germline lookup yields CDR1 GTSNPN and CDR2 SVGIG (reference sequence). CDR3 size: 14 residues. The CDR3 DNA reads TGTGCCTGGAGGCAACCATACCCTCCCTACGAGCAGTACTTC. Translated: CAWRQPYPPYEQYF.

The chain combines TRBV19 with TRBJ1-1, with TRBD1 matching over 10 bases. CDR3 length equals 16 residues. With V trimmed by 6 bases and J by 1 base, 8 bases remained unmatched. Germline V gives CDR1 LNHDA, CDR2 SQIVND (reference sequence). The CDR3 nucleotides read TGTGCCAGTAGATCCGGGACAGGGGCGAAGAACACTGAAGCTTTCTTT. It is translated as CASRSGTGAKNTEAFF.

CDR3 sequence: CASSEGQGRTEAFF. For the CDR3, the DNA is TGTGCCAGCAGTGAGGGACAGGGGAGGACTGAAGCTTTCTTT. The chain is built from TRBV6-1 and TRBJ1-1, with 10 nucleotides matching TRBD1. V dropped 3 bases and J dropped 5; count of bases not matched to a gene: 3. The CDR3 is 14 amino acids. In germline, CDR1 is MNHNS, CDR2 SASEGT.

The gene calls are TRBV7-8 and TRBJ1-1; 7 nucleotides match TRBD1. Germline V gene sequence: CDR1 SGHVS, CDR2 FQNEAQ. V was pared by 0 bases and J by 1 base, with 8 bases of the junction left unmatched. CDR3 size: 17 residues. CDR3 in amino acids: CASSLAYAGGRNTEAFF. Here the CDR3 DNA reads TGTGCCAGCAGCTTAGCCTATGCAGGGGGACGGAACACTGAAGCTTTCTTT.

This rearrangement joins TRBV30 to TRBJ2-5, with 8 nucleotides matching TRBD1. This CDR3 has 14 amino acids. Germline CDR1 is GTSNPN and CDR2 is SVGIG (reference sequence). V trimming: 2 bases; J trimming: 11 bases; junction bases outside the gene matches: 13. CDR3 sequence: CAWSPTGETGEQYF. The CDR3 DNA is TGTGCCTGGAGTCCGACAGGGGAGACTGGAGAGCAGTACTTC.

This chain uses TRBV7-2 with TRBJ2-1; TRBD2 matches 7 bases. The CDR3 spans 16 residues. J was trimmed by 8 bases and V by 0 bases; bases with no gene match: 10. Looked up from germline, CDR1 is SGHTA and CDR2 is FQGNSA. In nucleotides, the CDR3 is TGTGCCAGCAGCTTAGCAGCTAGCGGCCTACAGGATGAGCAGTTCTTC. Protein: CASSLAASGLQDEQFF.

There are a few counts of this clone. V and J are TRBV18 and TRBJ1-4, with no clear D. The CDR3 sequence is 15 residues long. Trimming pared 6 bases from V and 4 bases from J, leaving 15 bases between. CDR1 and CDR2 (germline): KGHSH, LQKENI. CDR3 in DNA: TGTGCCAGCTCCCCCCGTCAGTATAATAATGAAAAACTGTTTTTT. Translation gives CASSPRQYNNEKLFF.

The rearrangement uses TRBV29-1 and TRBJ2-2; D is unclear. This CDR3 comprises 14 residues. CDR1 is SQVTM, CDR2 ANQGSEA, per germline. V lost 7 bases, J lost 0 bases, and 12 bases lay in between. CDR3: CSGISVPNTGELFF. The DNA for the CDR3 is TGCAGCGGTATATCGGTTCCGAACACCGGGGAGCTGTTTTTT.

This chain connects TRBV6-1 to TRBJ2-2; 9 bases align to TRBD1. Trimming at V came to 6 bases and at J to 2 bases, leaving 4 bases not matched to a gene. The CDR3 contains 15 residues. Germline CDR1 reads MNHNS; CDR2 reads SASEGT. The CDR3 protein is CASRGGQGNTGELFF. CDR3 DNA: TGTGCCAGCAGGGGGGGACAGGGTAACACCGGGGAGCTGTTTTTT.

The chain joins TRBV19 to TRBJ2-7, with a possible D match to TRBD1 (5 bases). Trimming cost V 5 bases and J 2 bases, with 13 bases left between them. CDR3 length: 14 amino acids. Germline-derived CDR1 and CDR2 are LNHDA and SQIVND (reference sequence). CDR3 DNA sequence: TGTGCCAGTAGTGAAACAGGACAAGCCTACGAGCAGTACTTC. Protein product: CASSETGQAYEQYF.

V is TRBV28 and J is TRBJ2-1; a weak D match, TRBD1 (5 bases). The CDR3 has 15 residues. Germline-derived CDR1 and CDR2 are MDHEN and SYDVKM. Deletions cut 3 bases from V and 8 bases from J, with 17 bases between. CDR3: CASSLPGSWVYEQFF. The CDR3 DNA is TGTGCCAGCAGTTTGCCAGGGTCCTGGGTGTATGAGCAGTTCTTC.

The chain couples TRBV11-2 to TRBJ2-1; D assignment may be TRBD1 or TRBD2 (7 bases each). The CDR3 is 17 amino acids. V dropped 1 base and J dropped 1 base, with 14 bases sitting between them. Germline V gene lookup returns CDR1 SGHAT and CDR2 FQNNGV. CDR3 sequence: CASSLGSRGGSYNEQFF. For the CDR3, the DNA is TGTGCCAGCAGCTTAGGGTCCAGGGGGGGGTCCTACAATGAGCAGTTCTTC.

This clone was found a few times. The chain recombines TRBV11-2 with TRBJ2-2, with D hard to call. The CDR3 spans 11 residues. CDR1 and CDR2 (germline): SGHAT, FQNNGV. Deletions cut 7 bases from V and 8 bases from J, with 8 bases between. The CDR3 DNA follows: TGTGCCAGCACCGAGGAGGGGGAGCTGTTTTTT. Translated: CASTEEGELFF.

The chain is built from TRBV11-2 and TRBJ2-1; D not resolved. V was pared by 5 bases and J by 0 bases, with 11 bases between. In germline, CDR1 is SGHAT, CDR2 FQNNGV. This CDR3 has 15 amino acids. CDR3 DNA: TGTGCCAGCAGCCCTTCGGTGGGCTCCTACAATGAGCAGTTCTTC. It codes for CASSPSVGSYNEQFF.

The V gene is TRBV7-3, the J gene TRBJ2-1, with D hard to call. CDR3 length: 13 amino acids. V lost 3 bases and J lost 4, with 7 bases in between. Germline V CDR1 and CDR2: SGHTA, FQGTGA. The CDR3, as DNA: TGTGCCAGCAGCTTCGCGGTTTACAATGAGCAGTTCTTC. Its protein is CASSFAVYNEQFF.